These 11 T cell receptor beta chains came from one sample sequenced in a study of spatial heterogeneity in lung cancer. Study-level findings and limits: Higher tumor mutation counts went along with higher counts of expanded intratumoral alpha and beta TCRs.

Noted time point: sample taken at primary tumor resection. TCRdb called the 5' RACE reads again in MiXCR, with one record for every CDR3 protein. The sample carries about 5,700 distinct CDR3 sequences, approximately 15% recorded once. Their antigen targets remain unknown. Sequenced here: lung tumor tissue, sampled at surgery. The receptors were sampled from a male donor with early-stage non-small cell lung cancer.

This clonotype has ten or more counts. CDR3 region: CASSSGTSGQETQYF. CDR3 DNA: TGTGCCAGCAGTTCGGGGACTAGCGGTCAAGAGACCCAGTACTTC. The rearrangement links TRBV28 to TRBJ2-5; 11 bases match TRBD2. This CDR3 contains 15 residues. Trimming cost V 4 bases and J 2 bases; bases outside gene matches: 3. Germline V gene sequence: CDR1 MDHEN, CDR2 SYDVKM.

The table lists this clonotype with a few counts. The rearrangement uses TRBV14 and TRBJ1-5; D is undetermined. CDR1 and CDR2 from the germline V gene are SGHDN and FVKESK. The CDR3 extends over 14 amino acids. V lost 3 bases to trimming and J lost 0 bases, with 6 bases between them. The CDR3: CASSQAGSNQPQHF. The CDR3 nucleotides are TGTGCCAGCAGCCAGGCGGGTAGCAATCAGCCCCAGCATTTT.

The chain joins TRBV10-3 to TRBJ2-2; 9 bases line up with TRBD2. With 3 bases clipped from V and 0 bases from J, the junction kept 5 bases outside the gene matches. Germline CDR1 ENHRY, CDR2 SYGVKD. CDR3 length equals 17 residues. In nucleotides, the CDR3 is TGTGCCATCAGTGATTCTAGCGGGACGTCGAACACCGGGGAGCTGTTTTTT. Translation gives CAISDSSGTSNTGELFF.

The chain is built from TRBV5-6 and TRBJ2-3, with 9 bases identical to TRBD2. This CDR3 spans 16 amino acids. The V segment lost 0 bases and the J segment 3 bases; nucleotides outside the gene matches: 5. Germline V gene sequence: CDR1 SGHDT, CDR2 YYEEEE. DNA of the CDR3: TGTGCCAGCAGCTTGGGGTCGCTAGCGGGAACAGATACGCAGTATTTT. Protein sequence: CASSLGSLAGTDTQYF. The full variable domain, completed using reference TRBV5-6 and TRBJ2-3, is DAGVTQSPTHLIKTRGQQVTLRCSPKSGHDTVSWYQQALGQGPQFIFQYYEEEERQRGNFPDRFSGHQFPNYSSELNVNALLLGDSALYLCASSLGSLAGTDTQYFGPGTRLTVL.

In this sample, this clonotype is medium-sized (0.01 to 0.1%). This chain connects TRBV14 to TRBJ2-1; 13 bases map to TRBD2. Trimming at V came to 4 bases and at J to 6 bases, leaving 18 bases not matched to a gene. The CDR3 has 20 residues. Germline-derived CDR1 and CDR2 are SGHDN and FVKESK. The CDR3 bases are TGTGCCAGCAGCCGGAAAATGGGACTAGCGGGGCGATACGTGTCCAATGAGCAGTTCTTC. Translating gives CASSRKMGLAGRYVSNEQFF.

Ten or more counts support this clonotype. The chain combines TRBV5-5 with TRBJ2-5, with unresolved D. The V end was cut by 0 bases, the J end by 4 bases, with 7 bases between. CDR1 SGHKS and CDR2 YYEKEE come from the germline V gene (reference sequence). This CDR3 is built from 13 residues. The CDR3 DNA follows: TGTGCCAGCAGCTTGGAGGGTCGAGAGACCCAGTACTTC. It is translated as CASSLEGRETQYF. Combining the CDR3 with reference TRBV5-5 and TRBJ2-5 gives the whole variable domain DAGVTQSPTHLIKTRGQQVTLRCSPISGHKSVSWYQQVLGQGPQFIFQYYEKEERGRGNFPDRFSARQFPNYSSELNVNALLLGDSALYLCASSLEGRETQYFGPGTRLLVL.

This clonotype is classed as medium-sized (0.01 to 0.1%). This chain connects TRBV21-1 to TRBJ2-7; TRBD2, the table's D call, was not compared with the DNA. TRBV21-1 is designated a pseudogene. This CDR3 is 17 amino acids long. The CDR3: CASSKVSWPTPPSEQYF. The CDR3 DNA reads TGTGCCAGCAGCAAAGTATCGTGGCCCACCCCGCCCTCCGAGCAGTACTTC.

This clonotype rates as medium-sized (0.01 to 0.1%). The V call is TRBV4-2, the J call TRBJ1-1, with D possibly matching TRBD1 (5 bases). Trimming stripped 0 bases from V and 10 bases from J, with 15 bases between. CDR3 length: 14 amino acids. CDR1 is LGHNA, CDR2 YNFKEQ, per germline. CDR3 DNA sequence: TGTGCCAGCAGCCAAGAGGGGGTAGCAGGAGGAGCTTTCTTT. This sequence encodes CASSQEGVAGGAFF.

This clonotype was seen a handful of times. The chain employs TRBV18 and TRBJ1-2; TRBD1 matches at 7 bases. The CDR3 is 15 residues long. V trimming: 4 bases; J trimming: 2 bases; junction bases outside the gene matches: 7. Germline CDR1 KGHSH, CDR2 LQKENI. The CDR3 here is CASSHSGTENYGYTF. In DNA, the CDR3 is TGTGCCAGCTCACACTCCGGGACAGAAAACTATGGCTACACCTTC.

The chain combines TRBV15 with TRBJ2-7, with D maybe TRBD1 (5 bases). Germline assignment: CDR1 LNHNV and CDR2 YYDKDF (reference sequence). The CDR3 is made up of 14 amino acids. The germline V and J ends were trimmed by 3 bases and 4 bases, with 13 bases remaining between them. The DNA for the CDR3 is TGTGCCACCAGCAGGGATCACCAGGGTTACGAGCAGTACTTC. It translates to CATSRDHQGYEQYF.

By share of the sample, this clonotype is medium-sized. The rearrangement links TRBV7-2 to TRBJ2-6; D remains unclear. The CDR3 length is 15 residues. V gave up 3 bases and J gave up 0 bases, with 6 bases separating them. Germline values: CDR1 SGHTA, CDR2 FQGNSA. CDR3 residues: CASSLVSSGANVLTF. Here the CDR3 DNA reads TGTGCCAGCAGCTTGGTCTCCTCTGGGGCCAACGTCCTGACTTTC.